This is a list of T cell receptor beta chains from one sample in a study of pediatric ulcerative colitis. Assay used: immunoSEQ multiplex PCR; TCRdb lists only in-frame clones, some missing. The sample contains 30,000 to 45,000 clones, over 65% of which appear only once. The sequenced sample consisted of blood. These receptors all stem from a girl aged 5-17 years with moderate ulcerative colitis. Both conserved end residues are part of each CDR3. Fields, in order: CDR3 DNA, CDR3 protein, D gene, V gene, J gene, clone size. The D gene is left open where the match is weak. Expanded clones get a size class; other rows say once, few or many, or leave the size out.

CDR3nt: TGTGCCAGCTCCCGAGGCGGATCCTTCTCTGGAAACACCATATATTTT
CDR3aa: CASSRGGSFSGNTIYF
d_gene: -
v_gene: TRBV2
j_gene: TRBJ1-3
abundance: -

CDR3nt: TGTGCCAGCAGCTATGTGCCAGGGGAATTTGAACGTGAAGCTTTCTTT
CDR3aa: CASSYVPGEFEREAFF
d_gene: -
v_gene: TRBV5-6
j_gene: TRBJ1-1
abundance: -

CDR3nt: TGCGCCAGCAGCTTGAGGGGACTTTTCACAGATACGCAGTATTTT
CDR3aa: CASSLRGLFTDTQYF
d_gene: -
v_gene: TRBV5-1
j_gene: TRBJ2-3
abundance: -

CDR3nt: TGTGCCAGCAGCGGGACTAGAAACACCGGGGAGCTGTTTTTT
CDR3aa: CASSGTRNTGELFF
d_gene: TRBD2
v_gene: TRBV11-2
j_gene: TRBJ2-2
abundance: -

CDR3nt: TGTGCCAGCAGCTCAACAGGGGGAGATAATGAAAAACTGTTTTTT
CDR3aa: CASSSTGGDNEKLFF
d_gene: TRBD1
v_gene: TRBV5-4
j_gene: TRBJ1-4
abundance: -

CDR3nt: TGTGCCAGTAGTATAACGGGGGCGGGAGCTTTCTTT
CDR3aa: CASSITGAGAFF
d_gene: -
v_gene: TRBV19
j_gene: TRBJ1-1
abundance: few

CDR3nt: TGTGCCAGCTCACCAGGGAGCAATCAGCCCCAGCATTTT
CDR3aa: CASSPGSNQPQHF
d_gene: -
v_gene: TRBV18
j_gene: TRBJ1-5
abundance: -

CDR3nt: TGTGCCAGCAGCCATTACCGGGGACAGAATGAGCAGTTCTTC
CDR3aa: CASSHYRGQNEQFF
d_gene: TRBD1
v_gene: TRBV11-3
j_gene: TRBJ2-1
abundance: -

CDR3nt: TGTGCCAGCGGACGCGGGGGGGCCTCTGAGACCCAGTACTTC
CDR3aa: CASGRGGASETQYF
d_gene: TRBD2
v_gene: TRBV7-3
j_gene: TRBJ2-5
abundance: -

CDR3nt: TGTGCCAGCAGCAAGGGACTAGCGGTCTACAATGAGCAGTTCTTC
CDR3aa: CASSKGLAVYNEQFF
d_gene: TRBD2
v_gene: TRBV6-1
j_gene: TRBJ2-1
abundance: -

CDR3nt: TGTGCCAGCGGGTTCCTTCAGCCCCAGCATTTT
CDR3aa: CASGFLQPQHF
d_gene: -
v_gene: TRBV2
j_gene: TRBJ1-5
abundance: few

CDR3nt: TGTGCTAGTGGTTCTCCGGGACAGGGGTACACAGATACGCAGTATTTT
CDR3aa: CASGSPGQGYTDTQYF
d_gene: TRBD1
v_gene: TRBV12-5
j_gene: TRBJ2-3
abundance: -

CDR3nt: TGTGCCAGCAGTCCCTCTATAAGGTTTCGCTACAATGAGCAGTTCTTC
CDR3aa: CASSPSIRFRYNEQFF
d_gene: -
v_gene: TRBV27
j_gene: TRBJ2-1
abundance: -

CDR3nt: TGTGCCAGCAGTATCGGACAGGGGTACGAGCAGTACTTC
CDR3aa: CASSIGQGYEQYF
d_gene: TRBD1
v_gene: TRBV27
j_gene: TRBJ2-7
abundance: -

CDR3nt: TGTGCCAGCTCACCATCCCTCCCGGGCGGAGACTATGGCTACACCTTC
CDR3aa: CASSPSLPGGDYGYTF
d_gene: -
v_gene: TRBV18
j_gene: TRBJ1-2
abundance: -

CDR3nt: TGTGCCAGCAGCGCCGGGCGCGGGGGGGCTAGCACAGATACGCAGTATTTT
CDR3aa: CASSAGRGGASTDTQYF
d_gene: TRBD2
v_gene: TRBV9
j_gene: TRBJ2-3
abundance: once

CDR3nt: TGTGCCAGCAGTTACCCAGGGACAGGGAAGCAGCCCCAGCATTTT
CDR3aa: CASSYPGTGKQPQHF
d_gene: TRBD1
v_gene: TRBV6-6
j_gene: TRBJ1-5
abundance: -

CDR3nt: TGTGCCAGCAGCTTGGGTCAGACCCAGTACTTC
CDR3aa: CASSLGQTQYF
d_gene: -
v_gene: TRBV11-2
j_gene: TRBJ2-5
abundance: -

CDR3nt: TGTGCCAGCAGTGACTCACAGGGGCCCGGGGAGCTGTTTTTT
CDR3aa: CASSDSQGPGELFF
d_gene: TRBD1
v_gene: TRBV6-4
j_gene: TRBJ2-2
abundance: -

CDR3nt: TGTGCCAGCAGCTTAGCGGGGACAGGGACCGAGCAGTACTTC
CDR3aa: CASSLAGTGTEQYF
d_gene: TRBD1
v_gene: TRBV7-6
j_gene: TRBJ2-7
abundance: -

CDR3nt: TGTGCCACCGAGAAGGGCAGGCCTGGACGCCTCCAAGAGACCCAGTACTTC
CDR3aa: CATEKGRPGRLQETQYF
d_gene: -
v_gene: TRBV15
j_gene: TRBJ2-5
abundance: -

CDR3nt: TGTGCCAGCACCAACTTACTCGTGGCTAGCAACCCGTACACAGATACGCAGTATTTT
CDR3aa: CASTNLLVASNPYTDTQYF
d_gene: -
v_gene: TRBV11-2
j_gene: TRBJ2-3
abundance: -

CDR3nt: TGCGCCAGCAGCCAAGAAGAGCGGGAGTTCGATGAGCAGTTCTTC
CDR3aa: CASSQEEREFDEQFF
d_gene: TRBD2
v_gene: TRBV4-1
j_gene: TRBJ2-1
abundance: -

CDR3nt: TGTGCCAGCAGCCGGGCCCCGGGACAGGAGTCCGAGACCCAGTACTTC
CDR3aa: CASSRAPGQESETQYF
d_gene: TRBD1
v_gene: TRBV5-4
j_gene: TRBJ2-5
abundance: -

CDR3nt: TGTGCCAGCAGTGAGGGGAATTGGCGAGAAGCTTTCTTT
CDR3aa: CASSEGNWREAFF
d_gene: -
v_gene: TRBV25-1
j_gene: TRBJ1-1
abundance: few

CDR3nt: TGTGCCAGCAGTCCTATAGCGGGAGGGTCCTACGAGCAGTACTTC
CDR3aa: CASSPIAGGSYEQYF
d_gene: TRBD2
v_gene: TRBV2
j_gene: TRBJ2-7
abundance: -

CDR3nt: TGTGCCAAACTAGCGCCACGACCTGGGGCTGGAAACACCATATATTTT
CDR3aa: CAKLAPRPGAGNTIYF
d_gene: -
v_gene: TRBV27
j_gene: TRBJ1-3
abundance: -

CDR3nt: TGTGCCAGCAGCTTGGCCGGAAGCAATCAGCCCCAGCATTTT
CDR3aa: CASSLAGSNQPQHF
d_gene: -
v_gene: TRBV5-4
j_gene: TRBJ1-5
abundance: few

CDR3nt: TGCGCCAGCAGTGGCGGGGTAGGCCAGCCCCAGCATTTT
CDR3aa: CASSGGVGQPQHF
d_gene: -
v_gene: TRBV10-2
j_gene: TRBJ1-5
abundance: -

CDR3nt: TGTGCCAGCAGTTTGAGCCCAGGGACAAGTATTATCACTGAAGCTTTCTTT
CDR3aa: CASSLSPGTSIITEAFF
d_gene: -
v_gene: TRBV27
j_gene: TRBJ1-1
abundance: -

CDR3nt: TGCAGCGTCTCCTGGGGCGGGATGGACTACGAGCAGTACTTC
CDR3aa: CSVSWGGMDYEQYF
d_gene: -
v_gene: TRBV29-1
j_gene: TRBJ2-7
abundance: -

CDR3nt: TGTGCCATCAGTGAGGTTGGGGAGGCCGGGGAGCTGTTTTTT
CDR3aa: CAISEVGEAGELFF
d_gene: -
v_gene: TRBV10-3
j_gene: TRBJ2-2
abundance: -

CDR3nt: TGCAGCGTTGATCTCGCGGGGACAGGGGCTAACTATGGCTACACCTTC
CDR3aa: CSVDLAGTGANYGYTF
d_gene: TRBD1
v_gene: TRBV29-1
j_gene: TRBJ1-2
abundance: -

CDR3nt: TGTGCCAGCAGCTTGTTCGGCACTGAAGCTTTCTTT
CDR3aa: CASSLFGTEAFF
d_gene: -
v_gene: TRBV5-6
j_gene: TRBJ1-1
abundance: -

CDR3nt: TGTGCCAGCAGTGCGAGGGGTAGGGATCTACAAGAGACCCAGTACTTC
CDR3aa: CASSARGRDLQETQYF
d_gene: -
v_gene: TRBV2
j_gene: TRBJ2-5
abundance: -

CDR3nt: TGTGCCAGCAGTTTAAGGGTGAACGGCGAGCAGTACTTC
CDR3aa: CASSLRVNGEQYF
d_gene: -
v_gene: TRBV27
j_gene: TRBJ2-7
abundance: -

CDR3nt: TGTGCCAGCAGCTTAGAACCAGGCCTCCCTAACTATGGCTACACCTTC
CDR3aa: CASSLEPGLPNYGYTF
d_gene: -
v_gene: TRBV7-9
j_gene: TRBJ1-2
abundance: -

CDR3nt: TGTGCCAGCAGCACGAATAGCAATCAGCCCCAGCATTTT
CDR3aa: CASSTNSNQPQHF
d_gene: -
v_gene: TRBV6-4
j_gene: TRBJ1-5
abundance: few

CDR3nt: TGTGCCAGTAGTAGTATGTCGGGGGCAGGTGGCAATCAGCCCCAGCATTTT
CDR3aa: CASSSMSGAGGNQPQHF
d_gene: -
v_gene: TRBV19
j_gene: TRBJ1-5
abundance: -

CDR3nt: TGCGCCAGCAGCCAAGATGGGGGGTCTACAGGGGTTCATGGCTACACCTTC
CDR3aa: CASSQDGGSTGVHGYTF
d_gene: TRBD1
v_gene: TRBV4-3
j_gene: TRBJ1-2
abundance: -

CDR3nt: TGCGCCAGCAGCTTGGTGTTGGAGGGGACCTACGAGCAGTACTTC
CDR3aa: CASSLVLEGTYEQYF
d_gene: -
v_gene: TRBV5-1
j_gene: TRBJ2-7
abundance: once